This T cell receptor beta chain was sequenced in a study of T cells after yellow fever vaccination. About the research overall: SMART-Seq v4 Ultra Low Input served to prepare low-cell-number fractions. Findings and limits, study-wide: Among all clonotypes, a small share was observed in both CD4 and CD8 compartments. Most clones from primary vaccination were detected again post-booster (approximately 97% CD4, roughly 91% CD8).

V was clipped by 0 bases and J by 5 bases; unmatched bases: 6. The CDR3 runs 15 residues. Germline CDR1 and CDR2: LGHDT and YNNKEL (reference sequence). Template switching with 5'RACE generated the TCR cDNA and added a universal primer site and UMIs. TCRdb redid the calling of the 5' RACE reads with MiXCR, one entry per CDR3 protein. This repertoire shows under 700,000 distinct CDR3 sequences, around a sixth found once; its top ten account for around a sixth. Remarks on this clonotype: The antigen remains unidentified.

The clonotype was recovered from a man between 18 and 29 years old who received the YFV17D yellow fever vaccine. Sequences were derived from PBMCs, sampled 5 days after the first yellow fever vaccination. The chain carries TRBV3-1 and TRBJ1-1; 7 bases map to TRBD1. The CDR3 protein is CASSQDTGAGTEAFF. The CDR3 bases are TGTGCCAGCAGCCAAGATACAGGGGCGGGGACTGAAGCTTTCTTT.